The sequence of this T cell receptor (beta chain) was determined in a study of shared clonotypes between healthy human individuals. General observations from the study: Lower generation probabilities were found for non-shared clonotypes than for those shared by all four donors.

As concerns this clone: The antigen is not known.

Germline V gene sequence: CDR1 SEHNR, CDR2 FQNEAQ (reference sequence). The V and J ends lost 5 bases and 6 bases respectively, with 20 bases between them. The CDR3 sequence is 15 residues long. Per the study methods: ImmunoSEQ yielded junction-only sequences lacking quality scores, so filtering differed. The method was immunoSEQ multiplex PCR; TCRdb's version includes in-frame clones alone and lacks a portion of them. The V and J calls and clone size were taken over from that table, and D and trimming were inferred from the DNA. Altogether about 2.2 million clones are present, 90% to 95% being singletons, with the ten largest covering 1.7%. Naivety among CD8 cells was defined by CD45RO negativity and positive CCR7 selection, thereby excluding terminally differentiated effector memory CD45RA+ cells.

The sequence came from a man between 18 and 29 years old in good health. Some clones in this sample may be carry-over from other donors' samples. The sequenced material came from naive CD8+ T cells from PBMCs. The chain uses TRBV7-9 and TRBJ2-7, with D perhaps assigned TRBD1 or TRBD2 (5 bases each). The CDR3 DNA reads as TGTGCCAGCAGCCCCGAGGGGTTTCCGAACCCCGAGCAGTACTTC. This gives the protein CASSPEGFPNPEQYF.